A single sample is the source of the 8 T cell receptor beta chains below, sequenced in a study of T cells after yellow fever vaccination. MiXCR was run by TCRdb on the 5' RACE reads, yielding one entry per CDR3 protein. This table has 110,000 to 150,000 distinct CDR3 sequences, about 6.9% appearing once. Material: CD4+ T cells sorted from PBMCs, obtained 10 days after the yellow fever booster vaccination. These TCRs come from a man aged 25-40 years who received the YFV17D yellow fever vaccine.

This clonotype came up many times. The rearrangement joins TRBV29-1 to TRBJ2-3; 12 bases are a match to TRBD1. This CDR3 spans 13 amino acids. Germline-derived CDR1 and CDR2 are SQVTM and ANQGSEA. The trim removed 4 bases at V and 6 bases at J, leaving 2 bases unmatched. Written as DNA, the CDR3 is TGCAGCGTTGGGGACAGGGGGCCCGATACGCAGTATTTT. This codes for CSVGDRGPDTQYF.

This clonotype was counted many times. This sequence joins TRBV5-5 and TRBJ2-5, with D hard to call. This CDR3 spans 13 amino acids. V dropped 4 bases and J dropped 5 bases, with 12 bases sitting between them. Germline assignment: CDR1 SGHKS and CDR2 YYEKEE (reference sequence). The CDR3 nucleotides read TGTGCCAGCAGCCTACGTGGTGGGGAGACCCAGTACTTC. Its translation: CASSLRGGETQYF.

J is TRBJ2-2 and V is TRBV12-5, with TRBD1 matching over 7 bases. The CDR3 runs to 15 residues. Per the germline V gene, CDR1 is LGHNT and CDR2 is FRNRAP. V gave up 4 bases and J gave up 3 bases; unmatched junction bases: 5. CDR3 sequence (DNA): TGTGCTAGTGGTTCCAGGCAGGGGGACACCGGGGAGCTGTTTTTT. Protein product: CASGSRQGDTGELFF.

There are many counts of this clonotype. V is TRBV7-2 and J is TRBJ2-4; D call uncertain. CDR1 SGHTA and CDR2 FQGNSA come from the germline V gene. This CDR3 comprises 13 residues. Deletions cut 4 bases from V and 8 bases from J, with 12 bases between. The CDR3 sequence: CASSSQIEDIQYF. The CDR3 bases are TGTGCCAGCAGCTCGCAGATTGAGGACATTCAGTACTTC.

This clonotype appeared many times. This chain connects TRBV12-3 or TRBV12-4 to TRBJ2-7; 12 bases align to TRBD2. Unmatched junction bases numbered 11, after V lost 10 bases and J lost 7 bases. This CDR3 spans 14 amino acids. CDR3 DNA: TGTGCCACTAAACTAGCGGGAGGTCTAAGGGAGCAGTACTTC. Translated: CATKLAGGLREQYF.

The chain couples TRBV7-2 to TRBJ1-1, with D tentatively TRBD1 (6 bases). CDR1 is SGHTA, CDR2 FQGNSA, per germline. The germline V and J ends were trimmed by 5 bases and 3 bases, with 10 bases remaining between them. The CDR3 totals 13 residues. The CDR3 spells CASSAGADTEAFF. The CDR3 bases are TGTGCCAGCAGCGCAGGGGCAGACACTGAAGCTTTCTTT. Complete variable domain (other parts from reference TRBV7-2 and TRBJ1-1): GAGVSQSPSNKVTEKGKDVELRCDPISGHTALYWYRQSLGQGLEFLIYFQGNSAPDKSGLPSDRFSAERTGGSVSTLTIQRTQQEDSAVYLCASSAGADTEAFFGQGTRLTVV.

This clonotype was picked up many times. The rearrangement joins TRBV5-1 to TRBJ2-1; D is unclear. This CDR3 contains 15 residues. V was trimmed by 0 bases and J by 0 bases, leaving 7 bases between them. Germline loops: CDR1 SGHRS, CDR2 YFSETQ. CDR3 residues: CASSLDGSSYNEQFF. DNA for the CDR3: TGCGCCAGCAGCTTGGACGGAAGCTCCTACAATGAGCAGTTCTTC.

This clonotype appeared many times. The rearrangement uses TRBV6-1 and TRBJ2-7; the D is unclear. V gave up 6 bases and J gave up 7 bases, with 19 bases separating them. The CDR3 has 14 residues. Per the germline V gene, CDR1 is MNHNS and CDR2 is SASEGT. The CDR3 loop is CASRTRNPPQEQYF. The CDR3 bases are TGTGCCAGCAGGACGAGAAACCCACCTCAGGAGCAGTACTTC.